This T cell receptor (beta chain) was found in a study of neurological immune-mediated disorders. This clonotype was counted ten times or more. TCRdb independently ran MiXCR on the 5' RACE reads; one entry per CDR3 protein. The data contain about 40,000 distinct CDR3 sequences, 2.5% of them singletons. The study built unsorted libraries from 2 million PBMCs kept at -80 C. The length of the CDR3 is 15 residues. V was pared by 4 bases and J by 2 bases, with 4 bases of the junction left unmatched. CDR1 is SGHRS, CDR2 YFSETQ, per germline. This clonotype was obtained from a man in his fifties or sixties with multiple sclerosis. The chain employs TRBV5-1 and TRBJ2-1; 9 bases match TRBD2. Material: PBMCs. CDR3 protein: CASSPSGATYNEQFF. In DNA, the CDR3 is TGCGCCAGCAGCCCTAGCGGGGCAACCTACAATGAGCAGTTCTTC.